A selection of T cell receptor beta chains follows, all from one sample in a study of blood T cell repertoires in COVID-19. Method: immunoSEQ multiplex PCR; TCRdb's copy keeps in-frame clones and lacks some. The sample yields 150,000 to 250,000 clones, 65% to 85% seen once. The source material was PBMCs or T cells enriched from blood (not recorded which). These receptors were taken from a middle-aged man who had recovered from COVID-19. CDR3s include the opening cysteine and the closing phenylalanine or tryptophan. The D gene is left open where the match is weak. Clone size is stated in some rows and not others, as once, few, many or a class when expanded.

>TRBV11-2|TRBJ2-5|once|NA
TGTGCCAGCAGCTTAGTTAGCGGAGAGGGGACCCAGTACTTC
CASSLVSGEGTQYF
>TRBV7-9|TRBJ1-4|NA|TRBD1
TGTGCCAGCAGCCCGGGGACAGGGGGATATAATGAAAAACTGTTTTTT
CASSPGTGGYNEKLFF
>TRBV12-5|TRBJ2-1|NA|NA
TGTGCTAGTGGTCCGGAGACGGCTGAGCAGTTCTTC
CASGPETAEQFF
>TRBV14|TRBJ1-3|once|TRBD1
TGTGCCAGCAGCCCCCGGTTAAATGATCCGGGACAGGACTCTGGAAACACCATATATTTT
CASSPRLNDPGQDSGNTIYF
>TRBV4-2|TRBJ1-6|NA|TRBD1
TGTGCCAGCAGCCAAGGTCAGGGGGCCTCGGATTCACCCCTCCACTTT
CASSQGQGASDSPLHF
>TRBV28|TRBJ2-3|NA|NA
TGTGCCAGCAGTGAAGGGGGTATCCAGTATTTT
CASSEGGIQYF
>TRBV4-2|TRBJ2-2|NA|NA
TGTGCCAGCAGCCAAGATCCCCATAGAGCAAACACCGGGGAGCTGTTTTTT
CASSQDPHRANTGELFF
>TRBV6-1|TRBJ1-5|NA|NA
TGTGCCAGCAGTGAAGGTAACAATCAGCCCCAGCATTTT
CASSEGNNQPQHF
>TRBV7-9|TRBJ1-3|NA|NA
TGTGCCAGCAGCTTAACGGCGGGGGTCGGAAACACCATATATTTT
CASSLTAGVGNTIYF
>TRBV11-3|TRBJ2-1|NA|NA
TGTGCCAGCAGCCGCCGGGGACAACGCTCCTACAATGAGCAGTTCTTC
CASSRRGQRSYNEQFF
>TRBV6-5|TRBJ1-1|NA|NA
TGTGCCAGCAGTTTAGGGGGTCGCACTGAAGCTTTCTTT
CASSLGGRTEAFF
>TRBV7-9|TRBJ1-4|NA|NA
TGTGCCAGCAGCGAGATCAACAGGGCTGAAAAACTGTTTTTT
CASSEINRAEKLFF
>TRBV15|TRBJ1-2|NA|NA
TGTGCCACCAGCCCATCGACAGACAGCGACTATGGCTACACCTTC
CATSPSTDSDYGYTF
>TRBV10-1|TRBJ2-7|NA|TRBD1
TGCGCCAGCAGTGGATCAGTTGGGACAGGGGGCGACGAGCAGTACTTC
CASSGSVGTGGDEQYF
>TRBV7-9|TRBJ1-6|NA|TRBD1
TGTGCCAGCAGCTCAGGGACAGGGGATTCACCCCTCCACTTT
CASSSGTGDSPLHF
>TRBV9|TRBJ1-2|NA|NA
TGTGCCAGCAGCGCCGGACAGAAGGACACCGTCTATGGCTACACCTTC
CASSAGQKDTVYGYTF
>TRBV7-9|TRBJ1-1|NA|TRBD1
TGTGCCAGCAGCTCCTATCCCCGGGACAGGGGTACTGAAGCTTTCTTT
CASSSYPRDRGTEAFF
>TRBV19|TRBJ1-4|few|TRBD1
TGTGCCAGTAGTATCAAAACAGGGGGCGACCCATCACTTTTT
CASSIKTGGDPSLF
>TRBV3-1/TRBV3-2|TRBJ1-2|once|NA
TGTGCCAGCAGCCAAACAAGACACGGTGGCTACACCTTC
CASSQTRHGGYTF
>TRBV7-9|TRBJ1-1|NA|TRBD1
TGTGCCAGCAGCCCGGGGAGGACAGGGAAGAGCACTGAAGCTTTCTTT
CASSPGRTGKSTEAFF
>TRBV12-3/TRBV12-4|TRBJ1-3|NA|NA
TGTGCCAGCAGGGCAATGGGAAACACCATATATTTT
CASRAMGNTIYF
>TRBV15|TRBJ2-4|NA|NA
TGTGCCACCAGCGTCATCCGGGATCCACCCATTCAGTACTTC
CATSVIRDPPIQYF